The present T cell receptor beta chain was sequenced within a study of cytomegalovirus exposure and HLA in healthy donors. The study ran its PCR with 60 Vbeta and 13 Jbeta primers. Data came from immunoSEQ multiplex PCR; TCRdb stores just in-frame clones and leaves some out. The sample consists of some 150,000 clones, 75% to 80% of them appearing once. The material sequenced was PBMCs. This receptor was taken from a male donor in good health and CMV-seronegative.

The CDR3 DNA follows: TGTGCCAGCATGGGGCCGAGCTCCTATAATTCACCCCTCCACTTT. It specifies CASMGPSSYNSPLHF. This rearrangement joins TRBV2 to TRBJ1-6; a weak D match, TRBD1 (5 bases). CDR1 is SNHLY and CDR2 is FYNNEI in the germline V gene. Trimming cost V 7 bases and J 0 bases, with 10 bases left between them. The CDR3 covers 15 residues.